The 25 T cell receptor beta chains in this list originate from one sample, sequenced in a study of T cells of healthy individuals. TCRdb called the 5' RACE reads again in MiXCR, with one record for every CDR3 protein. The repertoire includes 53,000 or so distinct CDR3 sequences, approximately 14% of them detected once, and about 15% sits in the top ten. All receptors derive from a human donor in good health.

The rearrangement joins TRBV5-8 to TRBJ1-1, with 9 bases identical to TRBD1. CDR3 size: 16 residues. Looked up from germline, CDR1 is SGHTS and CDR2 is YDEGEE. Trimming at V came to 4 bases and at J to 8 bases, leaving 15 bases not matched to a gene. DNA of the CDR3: TGTGCCAGCAGCGGACTTACCGGGACAGGGATGACGGAAGCTTTCTTT. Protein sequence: CASSGLTGTGMTEAFF.

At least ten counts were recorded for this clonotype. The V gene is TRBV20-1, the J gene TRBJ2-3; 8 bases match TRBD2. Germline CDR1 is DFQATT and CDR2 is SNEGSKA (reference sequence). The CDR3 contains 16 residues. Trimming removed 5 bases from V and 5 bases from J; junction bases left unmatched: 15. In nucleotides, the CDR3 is TGCAGTGCTGGTCTCACCGGGACTAGGAAGGAAGATACGCAGTATTTT. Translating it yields CSAGLTGTRKEDTQYF.

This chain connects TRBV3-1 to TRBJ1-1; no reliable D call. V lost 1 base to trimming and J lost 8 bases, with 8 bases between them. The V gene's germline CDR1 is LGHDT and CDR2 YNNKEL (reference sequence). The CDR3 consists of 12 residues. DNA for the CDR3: TGTGCCAGCAGCCAAGTGGCCGGGGAAGCTTTCTTT. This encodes CASSQVAGEAFF.

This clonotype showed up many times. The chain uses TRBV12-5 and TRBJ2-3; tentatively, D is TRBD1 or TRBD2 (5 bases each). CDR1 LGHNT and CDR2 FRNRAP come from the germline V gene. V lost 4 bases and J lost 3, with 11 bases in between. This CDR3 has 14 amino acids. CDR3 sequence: CASGSDTGTDTQYF. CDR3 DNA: TGTGCTAGTGGTTCGGACACGGGGACAGATACGCAGTATTTT.

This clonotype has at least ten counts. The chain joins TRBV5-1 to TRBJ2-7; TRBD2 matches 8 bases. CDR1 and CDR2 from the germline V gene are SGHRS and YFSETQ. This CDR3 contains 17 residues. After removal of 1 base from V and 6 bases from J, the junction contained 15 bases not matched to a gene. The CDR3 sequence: CASSLRGLEVRDREQYF. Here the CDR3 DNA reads TGCGCCAGCAGCTTGAGGGGACTAGAGGTTCGAGATCGCGAGCAGTACTTC.

In DNA form, the CDR3 reads TGTGCCAGCAGCACGACAGCTGTGAACACTGAAGCTTTCTTT. Its translation: CASSTTAVNTEAFF. V gene TRBV3-1 combines with J gene TRBJ1-1; the D gene is possibly TRBD1 (5 bases). CDR1 and CDR2 from the germline V gene are LGHDT and YNNKEL (reference sequence). CDR3 size: 14 residues. The V and J ends lost 5 bases and 0 bases respectively, with 10 bases between them. Combining the CDR3 with reference TRBV3-1 and TRBJ1-1 gives the whole variable domain DTAVSQTPKYLVTQMGNDKSIKCEQNLGHDTMYWYKQDSKKFLKIMFSYNNKELIINETVPNRFSPKSPDKAHLNLHINSLELGDSAVYFCASSTTAVNTEAFFGQGTRLTVV.

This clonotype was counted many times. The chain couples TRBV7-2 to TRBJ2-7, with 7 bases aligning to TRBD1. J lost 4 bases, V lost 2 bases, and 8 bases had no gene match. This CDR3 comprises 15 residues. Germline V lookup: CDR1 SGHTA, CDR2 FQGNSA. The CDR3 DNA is TGTGCCAGCAGCTTACGACAGGGTGCCATGTACGAGCAGTACTTC. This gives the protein CASSLRQGAMYEQYF.

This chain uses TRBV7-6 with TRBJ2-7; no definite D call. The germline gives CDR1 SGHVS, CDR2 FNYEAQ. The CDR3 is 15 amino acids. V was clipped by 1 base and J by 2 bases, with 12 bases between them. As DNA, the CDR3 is TGTGCCAGCAGCTTAGAAGGGAACCCGGCCTACGAGCAGTACTTC. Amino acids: CASSLEGNPAYEQYF.

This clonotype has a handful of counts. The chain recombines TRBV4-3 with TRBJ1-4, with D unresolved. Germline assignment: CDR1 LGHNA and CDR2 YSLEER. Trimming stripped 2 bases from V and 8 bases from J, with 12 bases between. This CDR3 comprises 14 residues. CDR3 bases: TGCGCCAGCAGCCAACGAGGGTTGGGCGAAAAACTGTTTTTT. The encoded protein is CASSQRGLGEKLFF.

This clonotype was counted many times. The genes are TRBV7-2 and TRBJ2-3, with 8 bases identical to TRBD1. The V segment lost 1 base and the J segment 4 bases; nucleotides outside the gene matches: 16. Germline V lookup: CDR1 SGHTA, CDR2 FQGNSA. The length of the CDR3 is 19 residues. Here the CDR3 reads CASSLEPGQASIGADTQYF. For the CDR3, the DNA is TGTGCCAGCAGCTTAGAACCGGGACAGGCTTCAATCGGAGCAGATACGCAGTATTTT.

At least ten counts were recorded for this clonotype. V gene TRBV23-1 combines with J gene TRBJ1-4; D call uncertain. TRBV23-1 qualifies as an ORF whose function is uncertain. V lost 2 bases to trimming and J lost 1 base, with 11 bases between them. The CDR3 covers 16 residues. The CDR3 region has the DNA TGCGCCAGCAGTCAAATTGACCGGGAAACTAATGAAAAACTGTTTTTT. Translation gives CASSQIDRETNEKLFF.

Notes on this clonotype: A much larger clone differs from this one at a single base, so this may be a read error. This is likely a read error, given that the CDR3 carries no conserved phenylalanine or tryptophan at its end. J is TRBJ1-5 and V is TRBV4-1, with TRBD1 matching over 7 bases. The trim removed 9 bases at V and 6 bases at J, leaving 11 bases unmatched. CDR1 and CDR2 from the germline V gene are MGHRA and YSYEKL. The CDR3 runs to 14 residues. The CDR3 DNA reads TGCGCCAGTAGACGACAGGGAATGGGTCAGCCCCAGCATTCT. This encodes CASRRQGMGQPQHS.

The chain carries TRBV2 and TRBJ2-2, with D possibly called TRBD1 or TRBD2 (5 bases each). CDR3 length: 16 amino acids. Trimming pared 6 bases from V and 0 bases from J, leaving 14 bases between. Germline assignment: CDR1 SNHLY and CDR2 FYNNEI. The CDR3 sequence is CASRDRDGANTGELFF. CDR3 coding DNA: TGTGCCAGCAGGGATCGGGACGGCGCGAACACCGGGGAGCTGTTTTTT.

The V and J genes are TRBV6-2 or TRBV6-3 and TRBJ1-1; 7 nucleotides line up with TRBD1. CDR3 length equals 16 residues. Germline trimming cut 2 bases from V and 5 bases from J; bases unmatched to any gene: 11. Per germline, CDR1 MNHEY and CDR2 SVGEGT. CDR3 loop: CASSYLSKGAKTEAFF. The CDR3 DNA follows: TGTGCCAGCAGTTACCTGAGTAAGGGGGCGAAGACTGAAGCTTTCTTT.

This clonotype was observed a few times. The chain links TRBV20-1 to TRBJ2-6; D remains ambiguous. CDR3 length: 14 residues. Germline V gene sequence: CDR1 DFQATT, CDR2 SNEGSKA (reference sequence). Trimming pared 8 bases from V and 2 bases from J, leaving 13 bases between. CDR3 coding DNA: TGCAGTTCAAGTCCGTCCCCTGGGGCCAACGTCCTGACTTTC. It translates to CSSSPSPGANVLTF.

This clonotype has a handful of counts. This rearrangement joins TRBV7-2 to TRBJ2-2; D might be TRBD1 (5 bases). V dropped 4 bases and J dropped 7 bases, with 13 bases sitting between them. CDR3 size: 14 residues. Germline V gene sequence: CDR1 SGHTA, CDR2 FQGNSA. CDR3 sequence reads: CASSYDQGIGELFF. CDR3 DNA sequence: TGTGCCAGCAGCTACGACCAGGGTATCGGGGAGCTGTTTTTT. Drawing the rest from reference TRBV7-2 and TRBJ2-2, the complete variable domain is GAGVSQSPSNKVTEKGKDVELRCDPISGHTALYWYRQSLGQGLEFLIYFQGNSAPDKSGLPSDRFSAERTGGSVSTLTIQRTQQEDSAVYLCASSYDQGIGELFFGEGSRLTVL.

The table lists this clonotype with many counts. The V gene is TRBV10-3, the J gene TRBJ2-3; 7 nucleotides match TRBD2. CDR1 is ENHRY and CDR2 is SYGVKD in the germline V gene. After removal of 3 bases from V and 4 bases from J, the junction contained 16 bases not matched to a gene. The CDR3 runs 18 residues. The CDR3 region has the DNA TGTGCCATCAGTGAAGGTCCCAGGACTAGAGGGTGGGCAGATACGCAGTATTTT. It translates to CAISEGPRTRGWADTQYF.

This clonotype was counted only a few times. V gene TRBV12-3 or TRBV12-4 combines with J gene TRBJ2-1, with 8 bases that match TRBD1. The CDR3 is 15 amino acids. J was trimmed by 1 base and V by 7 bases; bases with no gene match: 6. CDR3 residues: CASTITGGSYNEQFF. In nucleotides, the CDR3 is TGTGCCAGCACTATTACAGGGGGGTCCTACAATGAGCAGTTCTTC.

CDR3 sequence: CASSPLAATGEQYF. DNA for the CDR3: TGTGCCAGCAGCCCCCTAGCGGCAACGGGCGAGCAGTACTTC. The rearrangement joins TRBV7-8 to TRBJ2-7, with 7 positions matching TRBD2. The CDR3 has 14 amino acids. V gave up 5 bases and J gave up 6 bases; unmatched junction bases: 10. Germline CDR1 and CDR2: SGHVS and FQNEAQ.

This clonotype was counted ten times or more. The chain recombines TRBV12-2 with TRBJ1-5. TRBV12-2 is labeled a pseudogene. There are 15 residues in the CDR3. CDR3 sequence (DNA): TGTGCAAGTCGCTTGGGGGAGGGGCCAGGGCAGCCCCAGCATTTT. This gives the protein CASRLGEGPGQPQHF.

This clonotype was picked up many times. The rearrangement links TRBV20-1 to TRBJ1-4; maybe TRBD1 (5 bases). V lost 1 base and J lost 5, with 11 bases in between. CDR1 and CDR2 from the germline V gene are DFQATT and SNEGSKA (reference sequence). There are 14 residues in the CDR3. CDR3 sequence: CSARGDGSNEKLFF. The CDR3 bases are TGCAGTGCTAGAGGGGACGGATCAAATGAAAAACTGTTTTTT.

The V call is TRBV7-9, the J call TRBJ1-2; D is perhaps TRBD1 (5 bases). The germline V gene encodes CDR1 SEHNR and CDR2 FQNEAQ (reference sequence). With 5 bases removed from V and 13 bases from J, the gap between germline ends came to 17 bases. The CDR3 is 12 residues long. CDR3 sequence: CASSPGRQGCTF. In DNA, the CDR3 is TGTGCCAGCAGCCCCGGGCGGCAGGGATGCACCTTC.

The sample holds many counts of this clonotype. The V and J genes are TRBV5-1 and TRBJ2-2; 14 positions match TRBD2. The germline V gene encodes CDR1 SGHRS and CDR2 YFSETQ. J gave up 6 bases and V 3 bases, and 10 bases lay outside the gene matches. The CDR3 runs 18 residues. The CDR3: CASSSRLAGGRNPGELFF. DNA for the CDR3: TGCGCCAGCAGCTCACGACTAGCGGGAGGGCGAAACCCCGGGGAGCTGTTTTTT.

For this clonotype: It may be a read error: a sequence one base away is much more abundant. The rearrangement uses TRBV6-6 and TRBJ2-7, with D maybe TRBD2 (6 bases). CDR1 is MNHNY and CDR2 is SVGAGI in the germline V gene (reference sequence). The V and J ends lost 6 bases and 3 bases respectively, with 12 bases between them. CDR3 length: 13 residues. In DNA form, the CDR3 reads TGTGCCAGCAGCCGGGACTGTGACTACGAGCAGTACTTC. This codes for CASSRDCDYEQYF.

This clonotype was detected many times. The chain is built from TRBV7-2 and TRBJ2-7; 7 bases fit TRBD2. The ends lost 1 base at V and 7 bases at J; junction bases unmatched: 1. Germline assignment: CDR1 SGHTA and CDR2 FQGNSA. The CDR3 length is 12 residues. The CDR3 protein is CASSLGEGEQYF. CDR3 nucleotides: TGTGCCAGCAGCTTAGGGGAGGGGGAGCAGTACTTC.